This T cell receptor beta chain stems from a study of cytomegalovirus exposure and HLA in healthy donors. Use of 60 Vbeta and 13 Jbeta primers characterized the PCR. The repertoire was sequenced with immunoSEQ multiplex PCR; TCRdb's copy has only in-frame clones and lacks some. Here the sample spans around 110,000 clones, 79% being singletons. CDR1 and CDR2 from the germline V gene are SNHLY and FYNNEI. This CDR3 has 13 residues. Trimming shortened V by 0 bases and J by 6 bases, and 8 bases separated the two germline ends. Study-level points and caveats: Most CMV-associated TCR beta chains appeared HLA-restricted in a later analysis. There were some public TCRs occurring in many donors, but most TCR sequences were rare. As a later analysis showed, a missense DCLRE1C variant was linked to trimming of TCR beta V- and J-genes. Per a later analysis, 15,000 to 20,000 TCR beta sequences showed association with HLA alleles at 0.05 false discovery rate.

Concerning this clone itself: Its antigen remains unknown.

The sample consisted of PBMCs. The rearrangement links TRBV2 to TRBJ1-2, with D hard to call. This TCR was recovered from a young man in good health and CMV-seropositive. The CDR3 loop reads CASSEAWSHGYTF. CDR3 nucleotide sequence: TGTGCCAGCAGTGAAGCTTGGAGCCATGGCTACACCTTC.